This T cell receptor beta chain was obtained from a study of blood T cell repertoires in COVID-19. As for the study in general: Italy, Spain and the United States were the sources of the convalescent and acute COVID-19 samples. In each case, the material was cDNA or gDNA derived from T cells, B-cell-depleted T cells, or PBMCs.

This CDR3 spans 14 amino acids. V lost 1 base to trimming and J lost 1 base, with 7 bases between them. The germline gives CDR1 ENHRY, CDR2 SYGVKD. Assay used: immunoSEQ multiplex PCR; TCRdb lists only in-frame clones, some missing. Of roughly 140,000 clones listed, roughly four fifths are singletons. The chain joins TRBV10-3 to TRBJ1-2; D might be TRBD1 (6 bases). The sequence came from a human donor in a cohort sampled during active COVID-19. The sample consisted of peripheral blood. The CDR3 spells CAISEFRGNYGYTF. Here the CDR3 DNA reads TGTGCCATCAGTGAGTTCAGGGGTAACTATGGCTACACCTTC.